This is a list of T cell receptor beta chains from one sample in a study of CD8+ T cells in alopecia areata. TCRdb keeps only in-frame clones here, not all; method: immunoSEQ multiplex PCR. The data show about 94,000 clones, just over 70% seen once. This material consisted of CD8+ T cells sorted from blood, taken at approximately week 45, from a patient treated with tofacitinib. The receptors were gathered from a human donor with alopecia areata. Both conserved end residues are trimmed from each CDR3. Some rows mark clone size as missing; the rest say once, few, many or name a class of expanded clone.

J | V | size | CDR3
TRBJ2-3 | TRBV7-2 | - | ASSSTSGDHTDTQY
TRBJ2-7 | TRBV6-5 | - | ASSRDSTSYEQY
TRBJ1-2 | TRBV6-6 | few | ASSYSMEGYYGYT
TRBJ1-1 | TRBV29-1 | - | SVVDSWGRNTEAF
TRBJ2-1 | TRBV11-1 | - | ASSSLLSSYNEQF
TRBJ2-7 | TRBV10-2 | - | ASSEFRQGPYEQY
TRBJ2-1 | TRBV19 | - | ASSALAERVNEQF
TRBJ2-7 | TRBV5-6 | - | ASSLETAYEQY
TRBJ2-5 | TRBV4-3 | - | ASSQDGLIQETQY
TRBJ1-1 | TRBV19 | medium-sized | ASEELGNTEAF
TRBJ1-2 | TRBV4-3 | - | ASSQDRVGSYGYT
TRBJ2-7 | TRBV7-2 | - | ASSPRTSGYEQY
TRBJ1-6 | TRBV19 | - | ASSIGGTGVSPLH
TRBJ2-1 | TRBV29-1 | few | SVAVAYNEQF
TRBJ2-3 | TRBV5-1 | - | ASSLSVGAVTDTQY
TRBJ2-7 | TRBV27 | few | ASSLVGPSYEQY
TRBJ1-1 | TRBV28 | - | ASSLYTEAF
TRBJ2-7 | TRBV7-2 | - | ASSLDYEQY
TRBJ2-1 | TRBV7-3 | - | ASSPDGALEQF
TRBJ2-3 | TRBV13 | - | ASSFGTSGDTQY
TRBJ1-2 | TRBV30 | - | AWSDDREYGYT
TRBJ2-1 | TRBV9 | once | ASSETSGGAYEQF
TRBJ2-2 | TRBV4-3 | - | ASSQGSPGSGELF
TRBJ2-7 | TRBV10-3 | - | AIALRRLRYEQY
TRBJ2-1 | TRBV9 | - | ASSAYSTGRVFNEQF
TRBJ1-2 | TRBV7-9 | - | ASSSTPTGDGYT
TRBJ2-1 | TRBV25-1 | - | ASRNSPYNEQF
TRBJ1-1 | TRBV27 | - | ASSLGQNTEAF
TRBJ1-2 | TRBV19 | - | ASSPGTGPGYGYT
TRBJ1-2 | TRBV6-6 | - | ASRRTYGYT
TRBJ2-1 | TRBV29-1 | - | SVGQYNEQF
TRBJ1-1 | TRBV27 | - | ASSLTALNTEAF
TRBJ1-4 | TRBV18 | - | ASSSEPLATNEKLF
TRBJ2-7 | TRBV28 | - | ASSLGGYEQY
TRBJ2-6 | TRBV14 | - | ASSQGAWGSGANVLT
TRBJ1-4 | TRBV5-1 | few | ASSLRFNEKLF
TRBJ2-2 | TRBV30 | few | ACVVLENTGELF
TRBJ2-3 | TRBV7-3 | - | ASSPNPVAFTDTQY
TRBJ2-7 | TRBV7-6 | - | ASSLGTVSYEQY
TRBJ2-7 | TRBV27 | - | ASSLTGISHYEQY
TRBJ1-2 | TRBV2 | - | ASSEAKAYGYT
TRBJ1-1 | TRBV19 | - | ASFGNRANTEAF
TRBJ2-1 | TRBV4-2 | few | ASSQQTDRVPYNEQF
TRBJ2-7 | TRBV2 | - | ATRGTGGDEQY
TRBJ2-3 | TRBV6-8 | few | ASSYRRTLSGLTTDTQY
TRBJ2-7 | TRBV27 | - | ASSLSPLRGAHSYEQY
TRBJ2-2 | TRBV19 | few | ASSPHRANTGELF
TRBJ1-1 | TRBV19 | - | ASSTFTRNTEAF
TRBJ1-1 | TRBV12-5 | - | ASGLVRGGTEAF